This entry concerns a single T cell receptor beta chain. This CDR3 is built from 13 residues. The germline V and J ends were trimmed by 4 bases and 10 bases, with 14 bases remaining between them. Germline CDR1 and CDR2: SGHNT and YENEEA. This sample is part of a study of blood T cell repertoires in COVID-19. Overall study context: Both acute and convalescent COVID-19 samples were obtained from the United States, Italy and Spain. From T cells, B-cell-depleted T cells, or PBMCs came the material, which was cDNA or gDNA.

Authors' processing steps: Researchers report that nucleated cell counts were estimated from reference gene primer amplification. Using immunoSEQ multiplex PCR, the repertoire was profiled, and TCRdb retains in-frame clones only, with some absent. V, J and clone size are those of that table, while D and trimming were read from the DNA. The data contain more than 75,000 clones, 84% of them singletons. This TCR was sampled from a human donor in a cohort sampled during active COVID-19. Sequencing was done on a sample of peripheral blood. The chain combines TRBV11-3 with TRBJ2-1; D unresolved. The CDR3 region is CASSSPPQAEQFF. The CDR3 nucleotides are TGTGCCAGCAGCTCCCCACCCCAAGCGGAGCAGTTCTTC.